This is a list of T cell receptor beta chains from one sample in a study of blood T cell repertoires in COVID-19. Sequenced by immunoSEQ multiplex PCR; TCRdb stores in-frame clones only, minus some. The table records 210,000 or so clones, over 75% of them present only once. Input material: peripheral blood. These receptors were obtained from a man aged 50 or older with COVID-19, enrolled during active disease. Each CDR3 is given with its conserved first and last residue. The D gene is left open where the match is weak. Rows give clone size only sometimes, using once, few, many, or a class for an expanded clone.

d_call,clone_size,j_call,v_call,cdr3_aa,cdr3_nt
TRBD1,.,TRBJ2-6,TRBV27,CASSPGQGAPGANVLTF,TGTGCCAGCAGTCCCGGACAGGGGGCGCCTGGGGCCAACGTCCTGACTTTC
.,.,TRBJ1-6,TRBV28,CASSPVGSPLHF,TGTGCCAGCAGCCCGGTCGGGTCACCCCTCCACTTT
.,.,TRBJ1-5,TRBV18,CASSSAGGNQPQHF,TGTGCCAGCTCTTCAGCCGGGGGCAATCAGCCCCAGCATTTT
.,.,TRBJ1-2,TRBV6-5,CASTDGVYGYTF,TGTGCCAGCACCGACGGGGTTTATGGCTACACCTTC
.,.,TRBJ2-3,TRBV5-1,CASSLTDTQYF,TGCGCCAGCAGCTTGACTGATACGCAGTATTTT
TRBD1,.,TRBJ1-6,TRBV19,CATRQGADYNSPLHF,TGTGCCACCCGACAGGGGGCAGACTATAATTCACCCCTCCACTTT
.,.,TRBJ2-5,TRBV5-4,CASRGEAETQYF,TGTGCCAGCAGGGGGGAGGCAGAGACCCAGTACTTC
TRBD1,.,TRBJ2-7,TRBV7-2,CASSLEQGAYEQYF,TGTGCCAGCAGCTTAGAACAGGGGGCTTACGAGCAGTACTTC
.,.,TRBJ1-2,TRBV6-2/TRBV6-3,CASSYDGYGYTF,TGTGCCAGCAGTTACGACGGGTATGGCTACACCTTC
TRBD2,.,TRBJ2-1,TRBV5-4,CASSVGTSGGDRQMQFF,TGTGCCAGCAGCGTTGGGACTAGCGGGGGAGACCGTCAGATGCAGTTCTTC
TRBD2,.,TRBJ2-1,TRBV20-1,CSASIASGYNEQFF,TGCAGTGCTAGTATTGCTAGCGGCTACAATGAGCAGTTCTTC
TRBD1,.,TRBJ1-2,TRBV19,CASTRTGSDGYTF,TGTGCCAGTACCAGGACAGGGTCGGATGGCTACACCTTC
.,few,TRBJ2-1,TRBV5-1,CASSLVGSREQFF,TGCGCCAGCAGCTTGGTTGGGAGTAGGGAGCAGTTCTTC
TRBD1,.,TRBJ2-1,TRBV7-9,CASRTGVGNEQFF,TGTGCCAGTAGGACAGGGGTTGGCAATGAGCAGTTCTTC
TRBD2,.,TRBJ2-1,TRBV6-5,CASSLTRGAFNEQFF,TGTGCCAGCAGTTTAACGCGGGGGGCCTTCAATGAGCAGTTCTTC
.,.,TRBJ1-2,TRBV2,CASRVTDYGYTF,TGTGCCAGCAGGGTGACAGACTATGGCTACACCTTC
.,.,TRBJ2-3,TRBV3-1/TRBV3-2,CASSQGELAVGGSTDTQYF,TGTGCCAGCAGCCAAGGGGAGCTGGCGGTGGGGGGAAGCACAGATACGCAGTATTTT
TRBD1,few,TRBJ2-1,TRBV2,CASSEETGKFF,TGTGCCAGCAGTGAGGAGACAGGGAAGTTCTTC
TRBD2,.,TRBJ2-3,TRBV6-4,CASSQLAGDTDTQYF,TGTGCCAGCAGCCAACTAGCGGGGGACACAGATACGCAGTATTTT
.,.,TRBJ2-7,TRBV11-2,CASSRFTTGTHEQYF,TGTGCCAGCAGCCGATTTACTACAGGGACCCACGAGCAGTACTTC
TRBD2,.,TRBJ2-1,TRBV13,CASSPFRGGSNEQFF,TGTGCCAGCAGCCCCTTCCGCGGGGGGTCCAATGAGCAGTTCTTC
.,few,TRBJ1-1,TRBV7-2,CASSLAGSGNTEAFF,TGTGCCAGCAGCTTAGCAGGGAGCGGGAACACTGAAGCTTTCTTT
TRBD2,.,TRBJ2-3,TRBV28,CASSSKSSGGTDTQYF,TGTGCCAGCAGTTCCAAGTCTAGCGGGGGCACAGATACGCAGTATTTT
.,.,TRBJ2-1,TRBV6-5,CASSYSIQNNEQFF,TGTGCCAGCAGTTATAGCATCCAAAACAATGAGCAGTTCTTC
TRBD1,.,TRBJ2-7,TRBV7-8,CASSPRQGGSYEQYF,TGTGCCAGCAGCCCAAGACAGGGGGGCTCCTACGAGCAGTACTTC
.,.,TRBJ2-2,TRBV5-1,CASSLKGVRTGELFF,TGCGCCAGCAGCTTGAAGGGGGTGAGGACCGGGGAGCTGTTTTTT
.,many,TRBJ2-1,TRBV5-6,CASSGLGGQIFF,TGTGCCAGCAGTGGTTTGGGTGGGCAGATTTTCTTC
.,.,TRBJ2-2,TRBV3-1/TRBV3-2,CASSQNTGTNTGELFF,TGTGCCAGCAGCCAGAATACAGGGACCAACACCGGGGAGCTGTTTTTT
.,.,TRBJ1-2,TRBV5-1,CASRSQGVEGYTF,TGCGCCAGCAGATCCCAGGGCGTGGAAGGCTACACCTTC
.,.,TRBJ2-7,TRBV5-1,CASSLVSGSSVEQYF,TGCGCCAGCAGCTTGGTTTCGGGTTCCTCTGTCGAGCAGTACTTC
.,.,TRBJ1-2,TRBV30,CAWKVGQGINYGYTF,TGTGCCTGGAAAGTGGGGCAGGGAATTAACTATGGCTACACCTTC
.,.,TRBJ2-7,TRBV12-3/TRBV12-4,CASSTSSVYEQYF,TGTGCCAGCAGTACGTCTAGCGTCTACGAGCAGTACTTC
TRBD1,once,TRBJ2-7,TRBV5-4,CASKGQGGHEQYF,TGTGCCAGCAAGGGACAGGGGGGCCACGAGCAGTACTTC
.,.,TRBJ1-1,TRBV15,CATSTNWNTEAFF,TGTGCCACCAGCACAAATTGGAACACTGAAGCTTTCTTT